Sequencing of this T cell receptor beta chain was carried out in a study of post-analysis software for immune sequencing data. Points from the study as a whole: Relative to controls, patients had 4 or 5 TRBV segments at higher frequency, with TRBV5-6, TRBV5-1 and TRBV20-1 among these. A significant reduction in normalized Chao1 diversity was observed in multiple sclerosis patients versus controls.

Prepared TCR beta cDNA libraries contained unique molecular identifiers. TCRdb re-called the PCR reads with MiXCR, one entry per CDR3 protein. The sample lists 450,000 to 650,000 distinct CDR3 sequences; roughly 47% were seen once. Germline CDR1 and CDR2: SGHRS and YFSETQ. V was pared by 4 bases and J by 3 bases, with 6 bases of the junction left unmatched. This CDR3 comprises 15 residues. The table lists this clonotype with a few counts. Its cognate antigen is unknown. The chain uses TRBV5-1 and TRBJ2-4; TRBD2 matches 8 bases. Source material: blood. This receptor was taken from a girl aged 10 to 17 with multiple sclerosis. CDR3 sequence (DNA): TGCGCCAGCAGCATCGGGGGGGAAGGCAAAAACATTCAGTACTTC. Amino acid sequence: CASSIGGEGKNIQYF.